This TCR beta chain is drawn from a study of cytomegalovirus exposure and HLA in healthy donors. The CDR3 has 17 amino acids. V shed 0 bases and J 6 bases; nucleotides not matched to a gene: 10. Per the germline V gene, CDR1 is SGHRS and CDR2 is YFSETQ. Study-wide results and limits: Associated with cytomegalovirus, according to the listing, were 170 or so TCR beta chains. TRBV6-2, TRBV6-3 and some other V segments were excluded as indistinguishable. When the data were analyzed later, several of the most significant clusters appeared to be linked to common viral pathogens. CMV serostatus stood as the only immune exposure information on hand.

In the PCR, 60 Vbeta and 13 Jbeta primers were used. Here immunoSEQ multiplex PCR was the method, and the copy in TCRdb shows in-frame clones only, minus some. The sample consists of about 140,000 clones, about four fifths of them appearing once. As regards this clone: Its antigen remains unknown.

The TCR sequence derives from a man aged 30 to 39 in good health and CMV-seronegative. Sequenced material: PBMCs. The chain carries TRBV5-1 and TRBJ1-5; 9 bases align to TRBD1. CDR3 loop: CASSLVPLTGGSQPQHF. CDR3 coding DNA: TGCGCCAGCAGCTTGGTCCCCTTGACAGGGGGTTCTCAGCCCCAGCATTTT.